The 9 T cell receptor beta chains listed next were all sequenced from one sample in a study of T cell responses to AZD1222 COVID-19 vaccine (dated by TCRdb to the early 2020s). Library creation used the immunoSEQ multiplex PCR assay. Sourced from immuneACCESS, this table was stored by TCRdb with only in-frame sequences that have V and J called. A share of the clones is absent; for the studies checked, an unresolved V gene accounts for under half, and the remainder has no known explanation. This sample gives 120,000 to 150,000 clones in total; more than 80% of them show up just once. The ten biggest clones cover around 1% of the sample. The sample's time point label, decoded: baseline before first vaccination. This specimen's treatment or condition label, interpreted: meningococcal conjugate vaccine given as trial control. The sample here was peripheral blood, taken on day 0 of MenACWY control vaccination. The source of these receptors is an adult in good health.

This sequence joins TRBV5-6 and TRBJ1-1, with D possibly matching TRBD1 (5 bases). Germline assignment: CDR1 SGHDT and CDR2 YYEEEE. Trimming removed 4 bases at V and 3 bases at J, with 22 bases between. The CDR3 extends over 17 amino acids. The CDR3 nucleotides read TGTGCCAGCAGCCCACCGGGGATAGGGGTCATGGACACTGAAGCTTTCTTT. Its translation is CASSPPGIGVMDTEAFF.

V usage is TRBV20-1 and J usage is TRBJ2-7; tentative D call: TRBD2 (6 bases). There are 14 residues in the CDR3. The V end lost 3 bases, the J end lost 1 base, and 13 bases lay between the germline ends. Germline CDR1 is DFQATT and CDR2 is SNEGSKA (reference sequence). The CDR3 loop reads CSASRAGSSYEQYF. CDR3 sequence (DNA): TGCAGTGCTAGTCGGGCGGGGTCTTCCTACGAGCAGTACTTC.

The rearrangement joins TRBV21-1 to TRBJ2-1; the table's D call TRBD2 went unverified against the DNA. TRBV21-1 is deemed a pseudogene. The length of the CDR3 is 19 residues. For the CDR3, the DNA is TGTGCCAGCTGCGAAGACGGGTCCAGTCCCCAGAGTTCCTACAATGAGCAGTTCTTC. This sequence encodes CASCEDGSSPQSSYNEQFF.

This chain links TRBV7-9 with TRBJ1-2; 9 nucleotides match TRBD1. Germline V CDR1 and CDR2: SEHNR, FQNEAQ (reference sequence). V was clipped by 4 bases and J by 0 bases; unmatched bases: 9. The CDR3 covers 17 residues. CDR3 in DNA: TGTGCCAGCAGCTCTACAGGGGGCACCAGTCCTAACTATGGCTACACCTTC. It is translated as CASSSTGGTSPNYGYTF.

This clone was picked up one time. This rearrangement joins TRBV4-1 to TRBJ1-2; 8 nucleotides align to TRBD1. The V and J ends lost 1 base and 3 bases, in that order; junction bases with no gene match: 1. CDR1 MGHRA and CDR2 YSYEKL come from the germline V gene. The CDR3 contains 14 residues. CDR3 nucleotide sequence: TGCGCCAGCAGCCAAGCGGACAGGGACTATGGCTACACCTTC. It yields the protein CASSQADRDYGYTF.

The chain has TRBV5-4 and TRBJ1-1; D unresolved. V lost 1 base and J lost 6, with 10 bases in between. The CDR3 spans 13 residues. Germline assignment: CDR1 SGHNT and CDR2 YYREEE (reference sequence). The DNA for the CDR3 is TGTGCCAGCAGCTTGTGGCAGTTCCCTGAAGCTTTCTTT. As protein: CASSLWQFPEAFF.

This chain joins TRBV12-3 or TRBV12-4 and TRBJ2-7, with D maybe TRBD2 (6 bases). V lost 9 bases, J lost 3 bases, and 12 bases lay in between. This CDR3 is 12 amino acids long. CDR3 DNA sequence: TGTGCCAGGCGGGACCCCGTCTACGAGCAGTACTTC. Encoded protein: CARRDPVYEQYF.

The V gene is TRBV3-1 (or the pseudogene TRBV3-2), the J gene TRBJ2-1; possibly TRBD1 for D (5 bases). V shed 1 base and J shed 0 bases, with 10 bases lying between them. CDR1 and CDR2 from the germline V gene are LGHDT and YNNKEL (reference sequence). The CDR3 length is 16 residues. The CDR3, as DNA: TGTGCCAGCAGCCAAGTTTGGACATTCTCCTACAATGAGCAGTTCTTC. Protein sequence: CASSQVWTFSYNEQFF.

Here the CDR3 DNA reads TGTGCCAGCAGCTTAGTAGGCACCTATAGCAGTAATCAGCCCCAGCATTTT. It specifies CASSLVGTYSSNQPQHF. This chain joins TRBV7-2 and TRBJ1-5, with D unresolved. The V gene's germline CDR1 is SGHTA and CDR2 FQGNSA. V lost 1 base and J lost 4, with 17 bases in between. The CDR3 contains 17 residues.